Listed below are T cell receptor beta chains from one sample, sequenced in a study of T cells after yellow fever vaccination. TCRdb reprocessed the 5' RACE reads via MiXCR and lists one record per CDR3 protein. The repertoire holds hundreds of thousands of distinct CDR3 sequences, approximately 13% seen once, with approximately 15% in the top ten. This sample comprised PBMCs, obtained on the day of the yellow fever booster vaccination. The receptors stem from a man younger than 45 who received the YFV17D yellow fever vaccine. The CDR3 runs from the conserved cysteine through the conserved F or W. The D gene is left open where the match is weak. Expanded clones get a size class; other rows say once, few or many, or leave the size out.

j_call d_call v_call clone_size cdr3_nt cdr3_aa
TRBJ2-1 . TRBV29-1 . TGCAGCGGGACAGGGTTCGGCGGGAGTGCCTCCTACAATGAGCAGTTCTTC CSGTGFGGSASYNEQFF
TRBJ2-7 TRBD2 TRBV20-1 few TGCAGTGCTAGAGAACTAGCGGGAGTGTACGAGCAGTACTTC CSARELAGVYEQYF
TRBJ2-3 . TRBV27 . TGTGCCAGCAGTTCACCCCCGTGGGGGGCGCGGGGCACAGATACGCAGTATTTT CASSSPPWGARGTDTQYF
TRBJ1-2 . TRBV5-5 . TGTGCCAGCAGCTCAAGGATAGGTGGTGGCTACACCTTC CASSSRIGGGYTF
TRBJ2-7 TRBD2 TRBV20-1 . TGCAGTGCTATCCCTAGCGGGAGAACTTACGAGCAGTACTTC CSAIPSGRTYEQYF
TRBJ2-1 . TRBV27 . TGTGCCAGCAGTTTTGTAAGCCGCAATGAGCAGTTCTTC CASSFVSRNEQFF
TRBJ2-2 TRBD2 TRBV29-1 many TGCAGCGTTGGGACTAGCGGGAGTGTCACCGGGGAGCTGTTTTTT CSVGTSGSVTGELFF
TRBJ2-1 TRBD2 TRBV19 few TGTGCCATTTCACGGCGGGGGAGGGGCGTCCAAAGTTCCAATGAGCAGTTCTTC CAISRRGRGVQSSNEQFF
TRBJ1-5 TRBD1 TRBV7-2 . TGTGCCAGCAGTCAGCTCGAGGGACAGGGAAAAAATCAGCCCCAGCATTTT CASSQLEGQGKNQPQHF
TRBJ1-4 TRBD1 TRBV5-1 few TGCGCCAGCAACCCGGGACAGGTCGGCGAAAAACTGTTTTTT CASNPGQVGEKLFF
TRBJ2-3 . TRBV18 . TGTGCCAGCTCACCGCGGGCGCCGAAAGACACAGATACGCAGTATTTT CASSPRAPKDTDTQYF
TRBJ2-3 . TRBV18 . TGTGCCAGCTCACCGTTTGACGCTGCGACCGCCTATGCTAGCACAGATACGCAGTATTTT CASSPFDAATAYASTDTQYF
TRBJ2-7 . TRBV6-6 few TGTGCCTCTTGCGAGCGGAACATTTACGAGCAGTACTTC CASCERNIYEQYF
TRBJ2-1 . TRBV18 few TGTGCCAGCTCACCCAAGGATCTCCTGGAGATAAGCTCCTACAATGAGCAGTTCTTC CASSPKDLLEISSYNEQFF
TRBJ1-2 TRBD1 TRBV20-1 few TGCAGTGCAACGACAGGGGAAATGGATGGCTACACCTTC CSATTGEMDGYTF
TRBJ1-2 . TRBV7-9 few TGTGCCAGCAGCTCGATCCGAGCGGGGGCAGGACATGGCTACACCTTC CASSSIRAGAGHGYTF
TRBJ2-7 . TRBV27 . TGTGCCAGCAGAGGGGCTACAGGGCCCCCCTACGAGCAGTACTTC CASRGATGPPYEQYF
TRBJ1-5 TRBD1 TRBV19 . TGTGCCAGTAGTATCCGGGACAGGGATTTCAATCAGCCCCAGCATTTT CASSIRDRDFNQPQHF
TRBJ2-5 TRBD2 TRBV7-2 . TGTGCCAGCAGACTAGCGGGAGGGCCCGGAGAGACCCAGTACTTC CASRLAGGPGETQYF
TRBJ2-1 TRBD1 TRBV9 . TGTGCCAGCAGCGTAGATGGGACAGCAGACAATGAGCAGTTCTTC CASSVDGTADNEQFF
TRBJ2-3 TRBD2 TRBV13 . TGTGCCAGCAGCCTAACTAGCGGGAATTATACGCAGTATTTT CASSLTSGNYTQYF
TRBJ1-1 . TRBV6-6 . TGTGCCAGCACCAGGGCGAGGACTGAAGCTTTCTTT CASTRARTEAFF
TRBJ2-2 TRBD2 TRBV5-1 . TGCGCCAGCAGCTCGCCTGGGACTAGCGGGAGACCCACCGGGGAGCTGTTTTTT CASSSPGTSGRPTGELFF
TRBJ1-2 TRBD1 TRBV6-1 . TGTGCCAGCAGTGACAGGGGGCCTTCGATTAGTGGCTACACCTTC CASSDRGPSISGYTF
TRBJ1-6 . TRBV9 . TGTGCCAGCACCAAGGGAGGATCTTGGTCACCCCTCCACTTT CASTKGGSWSPLHF
TRBJ2-5 . TRBV2 . TGTGCCAGCAGTGCAGTGAGTGGGGATTTCGAAGAGACCCAGTACTTC CASSAVSGDFEETQYF